These 17 T cell receptor beta chains were all obtained from the same sample, sequenced in a study of blood T cells in healthy people across ages. Through a sample-barcoded 5' primer and a J-beta primer mix, a second PCR was run for about 6 to 12 cycles. TCRdb reprocessed the 5' RACE reads with MiXCR, giving one entry per CDR3 protein. The sample has around 1,000,000 distinct CDR3 sequences, roughly 24% seen once. The same sample was also used in a study of T cells of mothers and their children.

Sequencing used blood. The receptors come from a girl under 10 years old in good health.

This clonotype was picked up a small number of times. This chain links TRBV5-6 with TRBJ2-5, with no clear D. The DNA matches TRBJ2-7 better at its end, which makes the J call doubtful. Germline V lookup: CDR1 SGHDT, CDR2 YYEEEE. The CDR3 runs 14 residues. The CDR3 nucleotides read TGTGCCAGCAGCTTCCAGAGCTGGGCCTACGAGCAGTACTTC. This gives the protein CASSFQSWAYEQYF.

The rearrangement joins TRBV6-1 to TRBJ2-1; 10 nucleotides agree with TRBD2. Germline V gene data show CDR1 as MNHNS and CDR2 as SASEGT. The CDR3 has 16 residues. V trimming: 6 bases; J trimming: 2 bases; junction bases outside the gene matches: 7. The CDR3 reads CASSPIAGGTYNEQFF. The CDR3 nucleotides are TGTGCCAGCAGCCCGATAGCGGGGGGTACCTACAATGAGCAGTTCTTC.

This clonotype was counted between two and nine times. The V call is TRBV12-3 or TRBV12-4, the J call TRBJ2-2, with D possibly matching TRBD1 (6 bases). The CDR3 is made up of 14 amino acids. Between the trimmed V and J ends, which lost 7 bases and 7 bases, there was a span of 16 bases. CDR3 region: CASTPLEGGGELFF. The CDR3 DNA sequence: TGTGCCAGCACTCCCCTAGAAGGGGGCGGGGAGCTGTTTTTT.

This clonotype showed up just a few times. J is TRBJ1-2 and V is TRBV5-1; D is ambiguous. The CDR3 consists of 15 residues. Germline CDR1 SGHRS, CDR2 YFSETQ. V lost 2 bases to trimming and J lost 6 bases, with 17 bases between them. The CDR3: CASSFEAIAGHGYTF. The CDR3 region has the DNA TGCGCCAGCAGCTTCGAGGCTATAGCGGGCCATGGCTACACCTTC.

In its sample, this clonotype was seen a few times. The V gene is TRBV20-1, the J gene TRBJ2-5, with TRBD2 as a possible D gene (5 bases). The CDR3 loop spans 13 amino acids. V dropped 6 bases and J dropped 2 bases, with 13 bases sitting between them. The germline CDR1 and CDR2 sequences are DFQATT and SNEGSKA (reference sequence). The CDR3 loop is CSALAPSQETQYF. The DNA for the CDR3 is TGCAGTGCCCTAGCACCCTCTCAAGAGACCCAGTACTTC.

The rearrangement links TRBV6-5 to TRBJ1-4; maybe TRBD1 (6 bases). The CDR3 covers 14 residues. Germline V CDR1 and CDR2: MNHEY, SVGAGI. The V end lost 3 bases, the J end lost 7 bases, and 12 bases lay between the germline ends. The CDR3 reads CASSYGGGGEKLFF. The CDR3 DNA reads TGTGCCAGCAGTTATGGAGGGGGGGGTGAAAAACTGTTTTTT.

CDR3 in amino acids: CSAPGQLLETQYF. The CDR3 nucleotides are TGCAGTGCCCCGGGACAGTTGTTGGAGACCCAGTACTTC. The V call is TRBV20-1, the J call TRBJ2-5; 7 bases line up with TRBD1. Germline lookup yields CDR1 DFQATT and CDR2 SNEGSKA (reference sequence). The CDR3 consists of 13 residues. The trim removed 6 bases at V and 5 bases at J, leaving 9 bases unmatched.

There are a few counts of this clonotype. The genes are TRBV7-2 and TRBJ2-5; either TRBD1 or TRBD2 may fit D (6 bases each). Germline V gene lookup returns CDR1 SGHTA and CDR2 FQGNSA. The CDR3 is 16 amino acids. V shed 6 bases and J shed 5 bases, with 22 bases lying between them. CDR3 protein: CASSPLGTLGGETQYF. Here the CDR3 DNA reads TGTGCCAGCAGTCCCCTCGGGACATTAGGAGGGGAGACCCAGTACTTC.

The V and J genes are TRBV9 and TRBJ2-6; D might be TRBD2 (5 bases). CDR1 and CDR2 (germline): SGDLS, YYNGEE. V was trimmed by 3 bases and J by 3 bases, leaving 7 bases between them. CDR3 size: 14 residues. The CDR3 is CASSGAGGANVLTF. CDR3 nucleotide sequence: TGTGCCAGCAGCGGGGCGGGTGGGGCCAACGTCCTGACTTTC.

CDR3 DNA: TGTGCCAGCAGTTCCGTAGGGGGCTCCGGAAACACCATATATTTT. Translation: CASSSVGGSGNTIYF. The J gene is TRBJ1-3, the V gene TRBV12-3 or TRBV12-4; TRBD1 matches 7 bases. CDR3 length equals 15 residues. J was trimmed by 4 bases and V by 4 bases; bases with no gene match: 7.

Written as DNA, the CDR3 is TGCAGCGTTGACCCGGGGGGCCTCGGGGGCTACACCTTC. Translated: CSVDPGGLGGYTF. V and J are TRBV29-1 and TRBJ1-2; D perhaps matches TRBD1 (6 bases). V was clipped by 3 bases and J by 8 bases, with 16 bases between them. This CDR3 has 13 amino acids. Germline V gene lookup returns CDR1 SQVTM and CDR2 ANQGSEA.

This rearrangement joins TRBV20-1 to TRBJ1-1; possible D gene TRBD1, 5 bases. The CDR3 has 14 residues. Trimming took 5 bases from V and 4 from J, leaving 17 bases between them. The germline CDR1 and CDR2 sequences are DFQATT and SNEGSKA (reference sequence). This CDR3 reads CSAVAIGAGTEAFF. The CDR3 DNA reads as TGCAGTGCTGTGGCGATAGGGGCGGGCACTGAAGCTTTCTTT.

This clonotype occurred a few times. V is TRBV10-3 and J is TRBJ2-3, with a possible D match to TRBD2 (5 bases). Trimming shortened V by 6 bases and J by 6 bases, and 13 bases separated the two germline ends. The CDR3 extends over 13 amino acids. In germline, CDR1 is ENHRY, CDR2 SYGVKD. This CDR3 is CAISVTRSDTQYF. The CDR3, as DNA: TGTGCCATCAGCGTCACTAGATCCGATACGCAGTATTTT.

This clonotype was detected only a few times. This chain joins TRBV20-1 and TRBJ2-5; tentative D call: TRBD2 (5 bases). The J call is uncertain, as TRBJ2-7 better fits the DNA end. This CDR3 contains 13 residues. CDR1 is DFQATT, CDR2 SNEGSKA, per germline (reference sequence). The CDR3 sequence: CSARQVGTYEQYF. DNA of the CDR3: TGCAGTGCTAGACAAGTCGGGACCTACGAGCAGTACTTC.

The chain is built from TRBV20-1 and TRBJ2-3; D unresolved. The CDR3 has 12 residues. V dropped 8 bases and J dropped 3 bases, with 12 bases sitting between them. Germline values: CDR1 DFQATT, CDR2 SNEGSKA (reference sequence). The CDR3 sequence is CSLVTKTDTQYF. The CDR3 nucleotides are TGCAGTCTCGTCACGAAGACAGATACGCAGTATTTT.

The chain links TRBV28 to TRBJ2-1, with D perhaps assigned TRBD1 or TRBD2 (5 bases each). The V gene lost 7 bases and the J gene lost 0 bases, with 19 bases spanning the gap. Germline V lookup: CDR1 MDHEN, CDR2 SYDVKM. This CDR3 has 17 residues. CDR3 DNA sequence: TGTGCCAGCAAACGGGGCGCAAGGTTAAACTCCTACAATGAGCAGTTCTTC. Amino acid sequence: CASKRGARLNSYNEQFF. Using reference TRBV28 and TRBJ2-1 for the parts outside the CDR3, the full variable domain is DVKVTQSSRYLVKRTGEKVFLECVQDMDHENMFWYRQDPGLGLRLIYFSYDVKMKEKGDIPEGYSVSREKKERFSLILESASTNQTSMYLCASKRGARLNSYNEQFFGPGTRLTVL.

This chain uses TRBV20-1 with TRBJ1-3; D might be TRBD1 (6 bases). The CDR3 is made up of 16 amino acids. From germline, CDR1 is DFQATT and CDR2 SNEGSKA (reference sequence). V shed 0 bases and J shed 0 bases, with 12 bases lying between them. The CDR3 DNA sequence: TGCAGTGCTAGAGAGCCCCACAGGGTCTCTGGAAACACCATATATTTT. Encoded protein: CSAREPHRVSGNTIYF.